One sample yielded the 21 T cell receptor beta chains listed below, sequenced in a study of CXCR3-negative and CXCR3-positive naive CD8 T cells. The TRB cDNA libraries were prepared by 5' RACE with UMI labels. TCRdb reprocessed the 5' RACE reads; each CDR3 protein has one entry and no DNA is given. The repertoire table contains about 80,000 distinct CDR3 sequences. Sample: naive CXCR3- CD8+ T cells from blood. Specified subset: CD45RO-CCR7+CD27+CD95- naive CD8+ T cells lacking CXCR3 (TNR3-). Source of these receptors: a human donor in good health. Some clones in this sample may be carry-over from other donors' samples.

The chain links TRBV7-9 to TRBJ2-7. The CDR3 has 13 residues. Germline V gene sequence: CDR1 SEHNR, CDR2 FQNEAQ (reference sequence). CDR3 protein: CASAAHLSYEQYF.

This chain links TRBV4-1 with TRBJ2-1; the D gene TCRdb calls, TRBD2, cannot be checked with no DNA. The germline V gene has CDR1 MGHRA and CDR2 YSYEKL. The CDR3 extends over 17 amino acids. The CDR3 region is CASSHTTSGGSYNEQFF.

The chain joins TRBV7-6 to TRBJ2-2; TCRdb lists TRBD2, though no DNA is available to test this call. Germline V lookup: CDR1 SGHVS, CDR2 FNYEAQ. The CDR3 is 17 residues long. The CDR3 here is CASSSPTSGGDTGELFF.

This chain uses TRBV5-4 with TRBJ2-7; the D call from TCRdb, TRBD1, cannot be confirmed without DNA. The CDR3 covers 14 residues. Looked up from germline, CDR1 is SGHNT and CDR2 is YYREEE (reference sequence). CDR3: CASSPGLGPYEQYF.

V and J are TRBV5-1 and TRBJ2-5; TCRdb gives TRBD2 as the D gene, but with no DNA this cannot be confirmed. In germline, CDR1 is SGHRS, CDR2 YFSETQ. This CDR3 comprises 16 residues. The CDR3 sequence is CASSSELAGAKETQYF.

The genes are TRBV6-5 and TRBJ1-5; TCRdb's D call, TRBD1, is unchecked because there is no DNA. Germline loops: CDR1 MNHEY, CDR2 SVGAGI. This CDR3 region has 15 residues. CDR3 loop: CASSLDRGSNQPQHF.

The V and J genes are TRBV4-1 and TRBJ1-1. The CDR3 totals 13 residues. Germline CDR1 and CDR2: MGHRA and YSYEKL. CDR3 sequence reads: CASSQGPITEAFF.

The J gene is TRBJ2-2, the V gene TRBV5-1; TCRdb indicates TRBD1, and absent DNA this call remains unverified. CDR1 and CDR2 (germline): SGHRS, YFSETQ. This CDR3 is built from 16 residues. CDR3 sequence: CASSLSETGVIGELFF.

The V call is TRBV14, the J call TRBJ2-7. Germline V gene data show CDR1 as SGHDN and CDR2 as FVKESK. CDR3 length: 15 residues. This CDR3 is CASSQELGLIYEQYF.

CDR3 amino acids: CASSYEGGLENWDTEAFF. This sequence joins TRBV6-5 and TRBJ1-1; TCRdb gives TRBD1 as the D gene, but with no DNA this cannot be confirmed. CDR1 MNHEY and CDR2 SVGAGI come from the germline V gene. The CDR3 extends over 18 amino acids.

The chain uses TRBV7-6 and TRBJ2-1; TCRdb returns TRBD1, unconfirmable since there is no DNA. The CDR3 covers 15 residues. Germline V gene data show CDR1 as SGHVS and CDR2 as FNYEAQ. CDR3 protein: CASRSGTGSYNEQFF.

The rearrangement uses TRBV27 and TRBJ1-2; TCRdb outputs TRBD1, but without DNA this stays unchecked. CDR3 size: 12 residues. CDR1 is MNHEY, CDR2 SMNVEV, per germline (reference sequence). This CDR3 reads CASSRPGDGYTF.

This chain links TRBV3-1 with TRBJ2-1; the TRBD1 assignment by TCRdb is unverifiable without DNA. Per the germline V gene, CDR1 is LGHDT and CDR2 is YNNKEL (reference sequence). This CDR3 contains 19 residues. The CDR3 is CASSAPGRVGASSYNEQFF.

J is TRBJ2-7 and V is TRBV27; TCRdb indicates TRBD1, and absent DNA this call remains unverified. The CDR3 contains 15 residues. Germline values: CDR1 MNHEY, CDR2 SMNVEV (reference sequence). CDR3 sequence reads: CASSPDRDRPYEQYF.

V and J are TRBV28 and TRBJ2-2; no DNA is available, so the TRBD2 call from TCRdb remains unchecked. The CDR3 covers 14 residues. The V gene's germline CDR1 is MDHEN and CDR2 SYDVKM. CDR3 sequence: CAIGRASGIGELFF. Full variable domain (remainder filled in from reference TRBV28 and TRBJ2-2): DVKVTQSSRYLVKRTGEKVFLECVQDMDHENMFWYRQDPGLGLRLIYFSYDVKMKEKGDIPEGYSVSREKKERFSLILESASTNQTSMYLCAIGRASGIGELFFGEGSRLTVL.

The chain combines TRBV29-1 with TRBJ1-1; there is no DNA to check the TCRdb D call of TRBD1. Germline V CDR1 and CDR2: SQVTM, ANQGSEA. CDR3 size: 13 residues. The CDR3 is CSVDEGTRTEAFF.

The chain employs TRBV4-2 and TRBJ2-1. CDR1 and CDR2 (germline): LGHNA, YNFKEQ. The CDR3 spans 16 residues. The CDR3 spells CASSQVGVGDYNEQFF.

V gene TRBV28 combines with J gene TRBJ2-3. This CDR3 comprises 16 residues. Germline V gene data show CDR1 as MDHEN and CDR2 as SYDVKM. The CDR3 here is CASSFVTLTSTDTQYF.

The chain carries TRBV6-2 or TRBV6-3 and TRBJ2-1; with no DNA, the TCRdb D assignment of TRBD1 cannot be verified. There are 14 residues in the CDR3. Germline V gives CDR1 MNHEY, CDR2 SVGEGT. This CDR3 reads CASRRQGADNEQFF.

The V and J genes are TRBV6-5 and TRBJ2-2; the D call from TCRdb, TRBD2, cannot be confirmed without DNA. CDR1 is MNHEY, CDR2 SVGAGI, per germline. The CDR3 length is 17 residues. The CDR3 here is CASSYSVAGANTGELFF.

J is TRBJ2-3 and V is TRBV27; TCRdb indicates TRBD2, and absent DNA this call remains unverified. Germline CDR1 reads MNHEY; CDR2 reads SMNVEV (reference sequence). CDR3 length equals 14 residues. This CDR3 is CASRGTSGMDTQYF.